A single sample is the source of the 30 T cell receptor beta chains below, sequenced in a study of monozygotic twins with inflammatory bowel disease. TCRdb reprocessed the 5' RACE reads; each CDR3 protein has one entry and no DNA is given. In all, the sample yields some 170,000 distinct CDR3 sequences. Sequencing was performed on blood. These receptors came from a human donor with ulcerative colitis or Crohn's disease, or a healthy co-twin of an affected twin (not recorded which).

J is TRBJ2-3 and V is TRBV20-1; TCRdb's D gene call, TRBD1, goes unchecked for lack of DNA. This CDR3 has 16 amino acids. Germline lookup yields CDR1 DFQATT and CDR2 SNEGSKA (reference sequence). CDR3 in amino acids: CSARDPSGVVTDTQYF.

The CDR3 reads CASSSRDRGLRPDEKLFF. This chain links TRBV5-1 with TRBJ1-4; TCRdb designates TRBD1, a call that cannot be tested without DNA. Germline V CDR1 and CDR2: SGHRS, YFSETQ. CDR3 size: 18 residues. The full variable domain, completed using reference TRBV5-1 and TRBJ1-4, is KAGVTQTPRYLIKTRGQQVTLSCSPISGHRSVSWYQQTPGQGLQFLFEYFSETQRNKGNFPGRFSGRQFSNSRSEMNVSTLELGDSALYLCASSSRDRGLRPDEKLFFGSGTQLSVL.

The chain recombines TRBV5-1 with TRBJ2-3; the D call from TCRdb, TRBD1, cannot be confirmed without DNA. Germline V CDR1 and CDR2: SGHRS, YFSETQ. The CDR3 spans 17 residues. Here the CDR3 reads CASSLGGHPKGTDTQYF.

The genes are TRBV2 and TRBJ1-2; TCRdb reports TRBD1, a call that lacks DNA to check it against. The CDR3 length is 14 residues. Germline V CDR1 and CDR2: SNHLY, FYNNEI. CDR3 sequence: CASSRPGQYYGYTF.

The gene calls are TRBV7-2 and TRBJ2-7; TCRdb's D call of TRBD2 is untestable without DNA. The germline V gene has CDR1 SGHTA and CDR2 FQGNSA. The CDR3 loop spans 17 amino acids. The CDR3 spells CASSASPHTLSPYEQYF.

The chain is built from TRBV30 and TRBJ2-7. This CDR3 has 13 residues. In germline, CDR1 is GTSNPN, CDR2 SVGIG (reference sequence). CDR3 residues: CAWSGVRPYEQYF.

The chain recombines TRBV3-1 with TRBJ2-1. The CDR3 extends over 18 amino acids. The germline CDR1 and CDR2 sequences are LGHDT and YNNKEL (reference sequence). This CDR3 is CASSQDGNSQRSYNEQFF.

V is TRBV2 and J is TRBJ1-2; TCRdb indicates TRBD1, and absent DNA this call remains unverified. This CDR3 is 14 amino acids long. Germline V gene data show CDR1 as SNHLY and CDR2 as FYNNEI. CDR3 in amino acids: CASRGDTTIGGYTF.

The V call is TRBV7-2, the J call TRBJ2-2; TCRdb reports TRBD1, a call that lacks DNA to check it against. Per the germline V gene, CDR1 is SGHTA and CDR2 is FQGNSA. There are 15 residues in the CDR3. CDR3 protein: CASSFYRALPGELFF. Based on the CDR3 plus reference TRBV7-2 and TRBJ2-2, the full variable domain is GAGVSQSPSNKVTEKGKDVELRCDPISGHTALYWYRQSLGQGLEFLIYFQGNSAPDKSGLPSDRFSAERTGGSVSTLTIQRTQQEDSAVYLCASSFYRALPGELFFGEGSRLTVL.

J is TRBJ2-7 and V is TRBV2; TCRdb's D gene call, TRBD1, goes unchecked for lack of DNA. There are 15 residues in the CDR3. CDR1 is SNHLY, CDR2 FYNNEI, per germline. The CDR3 sequence is CASRTTWGLSYEQYF.

The chain is built from TRBV15 and TRBJ1-1; the D call from TCRdb, TRBD1, cannot be confirmed without DNA. Germline CDR1 is LNHNV and CDR2 is YYDKDF (reference sequence). The CDR3 sequence is 17 residues long. The CDR3 here is CATSREGTGGKRTEAFF.

This chain links TRBV12-3 or TRBV12-4 with TRBJ2-2. The CDR3 has 12 residues. The chain's CDR3 is CASLGGTGELFF.

J is TRBJ2-1 and V is TRBV5-1; TCRdb's assignment of TRBD1 cannot be checked, as there is no DNA. CDR1 is SGHRS, CDR2 YFSETQ, per germline. There are 15 residues in the CDR3. CDR3 sequence reads: CASSLPTGNGNEQFF.

The chain joins TRBV5-1 to TRBJ2-1; TCRdb's D call of TRBD2 is untestable without DNA. CDR1 is SGHRS and CDR2 is YFSETQ in the germline V gene. This CDR3 spans 18 amino acids. CDR3 region: CASSSSPMTADLYNEQFF.

V usage is TRBV6-1 and J usage is TRBJ1-1; TCRdb's D gene call, TRBD1, goes unchecked for lack of DNA. The CDR3 contains 12 residues. The germline gives CDR1 MNHNS, CDR2 SASEGT. CDR3 residues: CASKGGNTEAFF.

The rearrangement joins TRBV27 to TRBJ1-6; TCRdb calls TRBD1, which cannot be checked without DNA. Germline CDR1 and CDR2: MNHEY and SMNVEV (reference sequence). The CDR3 sequence is 14 residues long. The CDR3 loop reads CASRLGQINSPLHF.

V gene TRBV5-1 combines with J gene TRBJ2-7. CDR1 SGHRS and CDR2 YFSETQ come from the germline V gene. This CDR3 region has 13 residues. CDR3 loop: CASSQQSSYEQYF.

The chain is built from TRBV18 and TRBJ2-7; the TCRdb call, TRBD1, lacks DNA for checking. Per the germline V gene, CDR1 is KGHSH and CDR2 is LQKENI. The CDR3 consists of 14 residues. CDR3 region: CASSLYDRDYEQYF.

The rearrangement joins TRBV25-1 to TRBJ2-7; the D call from TCRdb, TRBD1, cannot be confirmed without DNA. CDR3 length equals 16 residues. CDR1 and CDR2 (germline): MGHDK, SYGVNS. The CDR3 protein is CASRENSSGWGCEQYF.

The chain is built from TRBV29-1 and TRBJ2-3; TCRdb calls TRBD2, which cannot be checked without DNA. Germline values: CDR1 SQVTM, CDR2 ANQGSEA. The CDR3 length is 14 residues. This CDR3 reads CSAPAGGVSDTQYF.

V usage is TRBV7-3 and J usage is TRBJ2-5; there is no DNA to check the TCRdb D call of TRBD2. This CDR3 region has 14 residues. Germline V CDR1 and CDR2: SGHTA, FQGTGA. CDR3 sequence: CASSSSSVQETQYF.

The chain recombines TRBV18 with TRBJ1-2; TCRdb's assignment of TRBD1 cannot be checked, as there is no DNA. CDR3 size: 15 residues. CDR1 is KGHSH and CDR2 is LQKENI in the germline V gene. The CDR3 spells CASSTRGEGGIGYTF.

The V and J genes are TRBV5-1 and TRBJ2-3; TCRdb selects TRBD1, and the lack of DNA leaves this call unchecked. Germline values: CDR1 SGHRS, CDR2 YFSETQ. This CDR3 region has 17 residues. Here the CDR3 reads CASSLARGETSTDTQYF.

The rearrangement links TRBV28 to TRBJ2-3; the D gene TCRdb calls, TRBD2, cannot be checked with no DNA. Germline V gives CDR1 MDHEN, CDR2 SYDVKM. The CDR3 is 14 residues long. The CDR3 sequence is CASSGADSTDTQYF.

The gene calls are TRBV7-2 and TRBJ2-7; no DNA is available, so the TRBD1 call from TCRdb remains unchecked. Germline assignment: CDR1 SGHTA and CDR2 FQGNSA. This CDR3 is built from 13 residues. This CDR3 reads CASSPGLGREQYF.

The V and J genes are TRBV11-3 and TRBJ1-1. The CDR3 spans 14 residues. The germline V gene encodes CDR1 SGHNT and CDR2 YENEEA. CDR3 in amino acids: CASSPSGQWTEAFF.

The CDR3 protein is CASSPPLGRGETQYF. The chain recombines TRBV3-1 with TRBJ2-5; TCRdb gives TRBD2 as the D gene, but with no DNA this cannot be confirmed. The CDR3 runs to 15 residues. Germline CDR1 LGHDT, CDR2 YNNKEL (reference sequence).

This rearrangement joins TRBV6-2 or TRBV6-3 to TRBJ2-7; TCRdb's assignment of TRBD2 cannot be checked, as there is no DNA. CDR3 size: 14 residues. The V gene's germline CDR1 is MNHEY and CDR2 SVGEGT. The chain's CDR3 is CASSLSAGGSEQYF.

The chain employs TRBV4-2 and TRBJ1-6; there is no DNA to check the TCRdb D call of TRBD1. This CDR3 is 15 amino acids long. The germline CDR1 and CDR2 sequences are LGHNA and YNFKEQ. The chain's CDR3 is CASSEGRQDNSPLHF.

The CDR3 spells CASSYLGNSPLHF. The chain employs TRBV6-5 and TRBJ1-6. From germline, CDR1 is MNHEY and CDR2 SVGAGI. CDR3 length equals 13 residues.